These 31 T cell receptor beta chains were all obtained from the same sample, sequenced in a study of identical twins. TCRdb processed the 5' RACE reads anew with MiXCR; each CDR3 protein has one entry. The table records just over 500,000 distinct CDR3 sequences, around 20% of them present only once. In addition, the sample was reused for a study of T cells expressing NK-cell markers.

What was sequenced was CD4+ T cells sorted from blood. These receptors were taken from a woman aged 18-29 years in good health.

In its sample, this clonotype was seen a few times. The rearrangement uses TRBV29-1 and TRBJ1-2, with TRBD1 matching 7 bases. V gave up 6 bases and J gave up 0 bases; unmatched junction bases: 10. Germline V gene data show CDR1 as SQVTM and CDR2 as ANQGSEA. The CDR3 contains 15 residues. In DNA form, the CDR3 reads TGCAGCGTCCGGGACAGCATTTTATCTAACTATGGCTACACCTTC. Encoded protein: CSVRDSILSNYGYTF.

This clonotype was seen only a few times. The chain joins TRBV20-1 to TRBJ1-3, with 7 bases lining up with TRBD1. This CDR3 region has 13 residues. V lost 7 bases and J lost 4; bases outside the gene matches: 7. CDR1 DFQATT and CDR2 SNEGSKA come from the germline V gene (reference sequence). The CDR3 loop reads CSVPTGAGNTIYF. DNA for the CDR3: TGCAGTGTCCCAACAGGGGCCGGAAACACCATATATTTT.

The chain carries TRBV12-3 or TRBV12-4 and TRBJ2-1; 7 nucleotides align to TRBD2. V was clipped by 7 bases and J by 4 bases; unmatched bases: 13. The CDR3 contains 16 residues. The CDR3 protein is CASIPVGGGWYNEQFF. In DNA form, the CDR3 reads TGTGCCAGCATCCCCGTGGGGGGGGGATGGTACAATGAGCAGTTCTTC.

CDR3 bases: TGCAGTGCTAGTTGGACAGGGGTAAAGAATGAGCAGTTCTTC. Protein sequence: CSASWTGVKNEQFF. The chain has TRBV20-1 and TRBJ2-1; 9 positions match TRBD1. V was pared by 3 bases and J by 7 bases, with 7 bases of the junction left unmatched. The germline gives CDR1 DFQATT, CDR2 SNEGSKA (reference sequence). The CDR3 contains 14 residues.

This chain uses TRBV7-6 with TRBJ2-3; 7 bases align to TRBD1. CDR3 length: 15 residues. The V gene end was trimmed by 6 bases and the J gene end by 4 bases; junction bases not matched to a gene: 10. In germline, CDR1 is SGHVS, CDR2 FNYEAQ. The CDR3 loop is CASSSGQARADTQYF. The DNA of the CDR3 is TGTGCCAGCAGTTCAGGACAGGCGAGGGCAGATACGCAGTATTTT.

This clonotype occurred a few times. The V gene is TRBV18, the J gene TRBJ2-1; no reliable D call. This CDR3 spans 13 amino acids. The V and J ends lost 3 bases and 5 bases respectively, with 8 bases between them. The V gene's germline CDR1 is KGHSH and CDR2 LQKENI. Written as DNA, the CDR3 is TGTGCCAGCTCACCCTCTGGGGACAATGAGCAGTTCTTC. It encodes CASSPSGDNEQFF.

The chain couples TRBV20-1 to TRBJ2-7; 10 nucleotides agree with TRBD2. J lost 0 bases, V lost 3 bases, and 11 bases had no gene match. The CDR3 runs to 17 residues. The V gene's germline CDR1 is DFQATT and CDR2 SNEGSKA (reference sequence). The CDR3 spells CSASGLAEGYSSYEQYF. The DNA of the CDR3 is TGCAGTGCTAGCGGACTAGCGGAGGGCTACAGCTCCTACGAGCAGTACTTC.

This clonotype occurred many times. V is TRBV12-3 or TRBV12-4 and J is TRBJ1-6, with no clear D. This CDR3 has 15 residues. The V end was cut by 3 bases, the J end by 7 bases, with 13 bases between. CDR3 bases: TGTGCCAGCAGTTTTTACGGGGATAGGAATTCACCCCTCCACTTT. Encoded protein: CASSFYGDRNSPLHF.

This chain connects TRBV7-9 to TRBJ2-1, with 10 bases aligning to TRBD1. The germline V gene encodes CDR1 SEHNR and CDR2 FQNEAQ (reference sequence). J was trimmed by 5 bases and V by 5 bases; bases with no gene match: 9. The CDR3 spans 16 residues. The CDR3 DNA is TGTGCCAGCAGCCTCGGGGACAGGGGAAAAGACAATGAGCAGTTCTTC. It is translated as CASSLGDRGKDNEQFF.

The chain uses TRBV3-1 and TRBJ2-7; D gene ambiguous. Germline V gene sequence: CDR1 LGHDT, CDR2 YNNKEL (reference sequence). Trimming took 2 bases from V and 0 from J, leaving 2 bases between them. The CDR3 consists of 12 residues. The chain's CDR3 is CASSQLSYEQYF. The CDR3 coding sequence is TGTGCCAGCAGCCAACTCTCCTACGAGCAGTACTTC.

The chain carries TRBV7-2 and TRBJ2-7; 14 nucleotides agree with TRBD2. V trimming: 5 bases; J trimming: 12 bases; junction bases outside the gene matches: 9. The CDR3 is made up of 14 amino acids. Germline V gene data show CDR1 as SGHTA and CDR2 as FQGNSA. The CDR3 region has the DNA TGTGCCAGCAGCCACGCGGGACTAGCGGGAGACCCGTACTTC. Protein product: CASSHAGLAGDPYF.

This clonotype was observed a few times. The V gene is TRBV20-1, the J gene TRBJ1-5; maybe TRBD1 (5 bases). The CDR3 runs to 14 residues. Germline V gene sequence: CDR1 DFQATT, CDR2 SNEGSKA (reference sequence). V gave up 3 bases and J gave up 3 bases, with 12 bases separating them. As DNA, the CDR3 is TGCAGTGCTAGTCAATCAGGGCCCAATCAGCCCCAGCATTTT. As protein: CSASQSGPNQPQHF.

The J gene is TRBJ2-7, the V gene TRBV6-5; D assignment may be TRBD1 or TRBD2 (6 bases each). The V gene's germline CDR1 is MNHEY and CDR2 SVGAGI. Trimming removed 5 bases from V and 5 bases from J, with 10 bases in between. This CDR3 region has 12 residues. CDR3 amino acids: CASSRGLHEQYF. The CDR3 bases are TGTGCCAGCAGTCGGGGGCTCCACGAGCAGTACTTC.

In this sample, this clonotype turned up a few times. V usage is TRBV2 and J usage is TRBJ1-5; possibly TRBD1 for D (5 bases). V was clipped by 3 bases and J by 4 bases, with 10 bases between them. There are 14 residues in the CDR3. In germline, CDR1 is SNHLY, CDR2 FYNNEI. DNA for the CDR3: TGTGCCAGCAGTGAGAGGGGACGGAATCAGCCCCAGCATTTT. The encoded protein is CASSERGRNQPQHF.

The CDR3 spells CASSYGRSGGYMETQYF. The CDR3 coding sequence is TGTGCCAGCAGTTACGGGCGCTCAGGGGGGTATATGGAGACCCAGTACTTC. The chain combines TRBV6-2 or TRBV6-3 with TRBJ2-5; weak D call: TRBD1 (7 bases). This CDR3 comprises 17 residues. Germline V gives CDR1 MNHEY, CDR2 SVGEGT. V was cut by 2 bases and J by 5 bases, with 21 bases left in between.

The genes are TRBV19 and TRBJ2-3; 8 nucleotides line up with TRBD1. Germline trimming cut 9 bases from V and 6 bases from J; bases unmatched to any gene: 8. The CDR3 extends over 13 amino acids. Germline CDR1 LNHDA, CDR2 SQIVND (reference sequence). CDR3 sequence reads: CASGQGMRDTQYF. As DNA, the CDR3 is TGTGCCAGCGGACAGGGTATGAGGGATACGCAGTATTTT.

The rearrangement uses TRBV5-1 and TRBJ2-2; D remains ambiguous. V was pared by 1 base and J by 1 base, with 5 bases between. The length of the CDR3 is 14 residues. The V gene's germline CDR1 is SGHRS and CDR2 YFSETQ. CDR3 in amino acids: CASSLQQNTGELFF. In DNA form, the CDR3 reads TGCGCCAGCAGCTTGCAGCAGAACACCGGGGAGCTGTTTTTT. The whole variable domain, filled in from reference TRBV5-1 and TRBJ2-2, reads KAGVTQTPRYLIKTRGQQVTLSCSPISGHRSVSWYQQTPGQGLQFLFEYFSETQRNKGNFPGRFSGRQFSNSRSEMNVSTLELGDSALYLCASSLQQNTGELFFGEGSRLTVL.

The chain combines TRBV29-1 with TRBJ2-7; perhaps TRBD2 as D (6 bases). From germline, CDR1 is SQVTM and CDR2 ANQGSEA. V was clipped by 8 bases and J by 4 bases, with 18 bases between them. CDR3 length equals 13 residues. CDR3 residues: CSTTRGIGYEQYF. As DNA, the CDR3 is TGCAGCACCACGCGGGGTATTGGGTACGAGCAGTACTTC.

V and J are TRBV5-5 and TRBJ2-5; D is ambiguous. The CDR3 contains 13 residues. With 1 base removed from V and 4 bases from J, the gap between germline ends came to 8 bases. Germline CDR1 is SGHKS and CDR2 is YYEKEE (reference sequence). DNA of the CDR3: TGTGCCAGCAGCTTGTTGGGGTTAGAGACCCAGTACTTC. Its translation is CASSLLGLETQYF.

The sample holds many counts of this clonotype. The chain joins TRBV20-1 to TRBJ2-5; unclear D gene. Trimming stripped 5 bases from V and 3 bases from J, with 4 bases between. The CDR3 totals 10 residues. The V gene's germline CDR1 is DFQATT and CDR2 SNEGSKA (reference sequence). The CDR3 loop is CSALEETQYF. The DNA for the CDR3 is TGCAGTGCTCTTGAAGAGACCCAGTACTTC.

The chain couples TRBV18 to TRBJ2-6; D call uncertain. Germline CDR1 KGHSH, CDR2 LQKENI. Trimming cost V 4 bases and J 4 bases, with 8 bases left between them. The CDR3 is 14 residues long. CDR3 in amino acids: CASSQVDGANVLTF. CDR3 bases: TGTGCCAGCTCACAGGTTGACGGGGCCAACGTCCTGACTTTC.

The chain links TRBV9 to TRBJ2-1, with D tentatively TRBD1 (6 bases). CDR1 is SGDLS and CDR2 is YYNGEE in the germline V gene. V dropped 3 bases and J dropped 9 bases, with 13 bases sitting between them. The CDR3 length is 13 residues. CDR3 in amino acids: CASSGTGLGEQFF. The CDR3 DNA follows: TGTGCCAGCAGCGGCACAGGGCTCGGTGAGCAGTTCTTC.

This clonotype has a handful of counts. The chain uses TRBV5-1 and TRBJ2-1; D is perhaps TRBD2 (5 bases). This CDR3 comprises 14 residues. Trimming took off 3 bases at V and 8 bases at J, with 15 bases between the two ends. CDR1 and CDR2 (germline): SGHRS, YFSETQ. CDR3 DNA: TGCGCCAGCAGCTATCAGGAGGCCATCCATGAGCAGTTCTTC. It encodes CASSYQEAIHEQFF. Complete variable domain (other parts from reference TRBV5-1 and TRBJ2-1): KAGVTQTPRYLIKTRGQQVTLSCSPISGHRSVSWYQQTPGQGLQFLFEYFSETQRNKGNFPGRFSGRQFSNSRSEMNVSTLELGDSALYLCASSYQEAIHEQFFGPGTRLTVL.

This clonotype has just a few counts. The chain employs TRBV7-8 and TRBJ2-7; 9 bases fit TRBD2. The CDR3 loop spans 13 amino acids. Unmatched junction bases numbered 6, after V lost 10 bases and J lost 2 bases. The germline gives CDR1 SGHVS, CDR2 FQNEAQ. CDR3 bases: TGTGCCACCGGTGGCGGGAGGGCCTACGAGCAGTACTTC. Its translation is CATGGGRAYEQYF.

This clonotype was seen a few times. The chain is built from TRBV5-1 and TRBJ2-7, with 7 bases that match TRBD1. The CDR3 loop spans 12 amino acids. Trimming took 4 bases from V and 9 from J; bases not matched to a gene: 7. Germline-derived CDR1 and CDR2 are SGHRS and YFSETQ. The CDR3 reads CASSDGQEAQYF. The CDR3 DNA reads as TGCGCCAGCAGCGACGGACAGGAAGCGCAGTACTTC.

This clonotype was picked up many times. The rearrangement joins TRBV29-1 to TRBJ1-2, with D unresolved. The V and J ends lost 0 bases and 9 bases respectively, with 11 bases between them. The CDR3 covers 12 residues. The germline V gene encodes CDR1 SQVTM and CDR2 ANQGSEA. CDR3 amino acids: CSVEDQIMSYTF. The DNA of the CDR3 is TGCAGCGTTGAAGACCAAATTATGAGCTACACCTTC.

This clonotype has a handful of counts. The chain uses TRBV29-1 and TRBJ2-7; 9 bases match TRBD1. V lost 3 bases and J lost 2; bases outside the gene matches: 5. CDR3 length equals 14 residues. Germline-derived CDR1 and CDR2 are SQVTM and ANQGSEA. The CDR3 region is CSVEEGTGPYEQYF. The DNA for the CDR3 is TGCAGCGTTGAGGAGGGGACAGGGCCCTACGAGCAGTACTTC.

V gene TRBV7-6 combines with J gene TRBJ2-5; no clear D gene. The germline gives CDR1 SGHVS, CDR2 FNYEAQ. The CDR3 runs to 13 residues. Deletions cut 5 bases from V and 4 bases from J, with 11 bases between. In DNA form, the CDR3 reads TGTGCCAGCAGCCCGCATGGACGAGAGACCCAGTACTTC. This gives the protein CASSPHGRETQYF.

This rearrangement joins TRBV15 to TRBJ1-2; TRBD1 matches at 7 bases. The germline CDR1 and CDR2 sequences are LNHNV and YYDKDF (reference sequence). V was clipped by 1 base and J by 4 bases; unmatched bases: 9. The CDR3 length is 16 residues. CDR3 sequence: CATSRVPEDRSYGYTF. The CDR3 region has the DNA TGTGCCACCAGCAGAGTCCCCGAGGACAGGAGCTATGGCTACACCTTC.

In this sample, this clonotype turned up a few times. The chain couples TRBV4-3 to TRBJ2-7; 7 positions match TRBD1. CDR1 and CDR2 from the germline V gene are LGHNA and YSLEER. The V and J ends lost 0 bases and 6 bases, in that order; junction bases with no gene match: 8. The CDR3 length is 15 residues. Here the CDR3 reads CASSQEVITGVEQYF. In DNA form, the CDR3 reads TGCGCCAGCAGCCAAGAAGTAATCACAGGGGTCGAGCAGTACTTC.

The V gene is TRBV11-2, the J gene TRBJ2-5; possibly TRBD1 for D (6 bases). V was cut by 5 bases and J by 1 base, with 20 bases left in between. The V gene's germline CDR1 is SGHAT and CDR2 FQNNGV. The CDR3 sequence is 17 residues long. CDR3 in amino acids: CASSPHGLGAIQETQYF. CDR3 sequence (DNA): TGTGCCAGCAGCCCCCATGGGTTGGGGGCCATCCAAGAGACCCAGTACTTC.